This T cell receptor (beta chain) appears in the sequencing data of a study of T-cell memory formation after mild COVID-19. This clonotype has ten or more counts. Its antigen is undetermined. V was pared by 4 bases and J by 1 base, with 0 bases of the junction left unmatched. CDR3 length equals 14 residues. Germline CDR1 is SEHNR and CDR2 is FQNEAQ (reference sequence). With constant-segment primers, 5'RACE yielded cDNA libraries of TCR alpha and TCR beta that carried sample barcodes and UMIs. Each CDR3 protein is one row after TCRdb ran MiXCR on the 5' RACE reads. The table shows a few hundred thousand distinct CDR3 sequences, with more than 15% occurring only once. Notes on the study in general: Most CD4+ clones that shrank were in CM and EM, while CD8+ ones turned up in EMRA. Pre-infection memory already had some responding clones, implying cross-reactive memory joined.

The chain combines TRBV7-9 with TRBJ2-3, with 9 bases aligning to TRBD1. Sequenced input: PBMCs or a T cell subset sorted from them (not recorded which). The receptor comes from a man between 18 and 29 years old who had mild COVID-19 (a few samples of this study predate the infection). Cell type and time point are not known. Here the CDR3 reads CASSWTGGTDTQYF. Written as DNA, the CDR3 is TGTGCCAGCAGCTGGACAGGGGGCACAGATACGCAGTATTTT.